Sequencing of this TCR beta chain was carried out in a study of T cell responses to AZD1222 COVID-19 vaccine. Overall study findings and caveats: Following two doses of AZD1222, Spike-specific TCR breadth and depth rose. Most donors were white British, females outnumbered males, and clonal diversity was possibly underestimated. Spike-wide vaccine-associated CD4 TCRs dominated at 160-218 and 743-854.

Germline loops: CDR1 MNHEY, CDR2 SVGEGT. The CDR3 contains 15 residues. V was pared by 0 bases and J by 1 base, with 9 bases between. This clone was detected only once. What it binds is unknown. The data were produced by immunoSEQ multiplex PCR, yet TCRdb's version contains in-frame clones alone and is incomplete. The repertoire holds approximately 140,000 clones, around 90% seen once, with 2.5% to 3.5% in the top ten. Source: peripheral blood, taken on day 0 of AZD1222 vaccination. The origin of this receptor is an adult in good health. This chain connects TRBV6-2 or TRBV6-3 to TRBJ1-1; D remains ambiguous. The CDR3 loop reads CASSYSGLRNTEAFF. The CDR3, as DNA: TGTGCCAGCAGTTACTCGGGCTTGAGGAACACTGAAGCTTTCTTT.